This T cell receptor beta chain comes out of a study of T cells in Graves' hyperthyroidism and ophthalmopathy. The CDR3 loop spans 17 amino acids. Germline CDR1 is SGHTA and CDR2 is FQGNSA. Trimming removed 2 bases from V and 1 base from J; junction bases left unmatched: 4. This clonotype was seen repeatedly, ten times or more. It was RNA transcripts that yielded the amplified TCR beta CDR3 regions. TCR CDR3 regions were first amplified by RT-PCR with HTBI primers. Using its own MiXCR run on the multiplex PCR reads, TCRdb lists one record per CDR3 protein. The sample contains 500,000 to 800,000 distinct CDR3 sequences, approximately 15% of which appear only once.

The chain employs TRBV7-2 and TRBJ2-5; 13 bases agree with TRBD2. Sample: blood. The clonotype originates from a woman aged 50 to 65 with Graves' ophthalmopathy. The CDR3 DNA is TGTGCCAGCAGCTTAACCGGACTAGCGGGAGCCCAAGAGACCCAGTACTTC. It yields the protein CASSLTGLAGAQETQYF.